This T cell receptor beta chain stems from a study of blood T cell repertoires in COVID-19. With 4 bases clipped from V and 5 bases from J, the junction kept 10 bases outside the gene matches. Germline V gene lookup returns CDR1 SEHNR and CDR2 FQNEAQ (reference sequence). There are 17 residues in the CDR3. Original handling: Amplification from reference gene primers served as the basis for estimated nucleated cell counts. Assay used: immunoSEQ multiplex PCR; TCRdb lists only in-frame clones, some missing. That table furnishes V, J and clone size, whereas the DNA furnished D and trimming. The sample comprises approximately 230,000 clones, about 86% of which are singletons, and about 9% rests with the top ten.

The source of this sequence is a man of 80 years or more with acute or convalescent COVID-19. This chain links TRBV7-9 with TRBJ2-5; 13 bases fit TRBD2. Sequencing used peripheral blood. CDR3 amino acids: CASSSAGLAGVRETQYF. The CDR3 region has the DNA TGTGCCAGCAGCTCAGCCGGACTAGCGGGAGTGCGGGAGACCCAGTACTTC.